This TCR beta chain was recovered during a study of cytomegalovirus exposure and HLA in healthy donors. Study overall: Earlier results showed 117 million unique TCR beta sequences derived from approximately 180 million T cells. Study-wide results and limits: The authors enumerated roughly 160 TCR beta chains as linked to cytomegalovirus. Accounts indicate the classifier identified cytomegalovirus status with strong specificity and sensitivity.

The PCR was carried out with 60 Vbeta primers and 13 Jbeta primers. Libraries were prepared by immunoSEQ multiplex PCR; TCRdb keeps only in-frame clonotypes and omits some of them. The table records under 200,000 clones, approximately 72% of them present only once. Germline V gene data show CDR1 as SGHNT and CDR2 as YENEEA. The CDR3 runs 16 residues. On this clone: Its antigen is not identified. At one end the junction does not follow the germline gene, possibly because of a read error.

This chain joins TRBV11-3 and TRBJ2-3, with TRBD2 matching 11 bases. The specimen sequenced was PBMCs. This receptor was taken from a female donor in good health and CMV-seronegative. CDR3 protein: CASSEGGTSGTNTQYF. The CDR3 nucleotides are TGTGCCAGCAGCGAAGGAGGGACTAGCGGCACAAATACGCAGTATTTT.